This T cell receptor beta chain was captured by sequencing in a study of blood T cell repertoires in COVID-19 (dated by TCRdb to the early 2020s). General notes on the study: Samples from collaborators originated in the United States, Italy and Spain and spanned both the acute and convalescent phases of COVID-19. The prospective study material was composed of cDNA or gDNA derived from T cells, B-cell-depleted T cells, or PBMCs. Subjects who had been exposed to COVID-19, were actively infected with it, or had recovered from it provided the deeply sampled blood TCRbeta repertoires that made up the dataset. A freely available public database, intended as a resource for researchers studying the immune response to SARS-CoV-2, is where the repertoires were released. Samples were obtained from the ongoing ImmuneRACE study (first 160 participants) and from 1,200 or so subjects provided by 6 global collaborators. Sample metadata almost always included a de-identified subject ID, COVID-19 status, age in years and sex. Where HLA class I and class II types were available, the types were taken from metadata supplied by the sample provider, not from assay-based typing.

Each collaborating institution followed its own protocols to collect whole blood in K2EDTA tubes. For TCRbeta analysis, collaborator samples were shipped as frozen whole blood, as isolated PBMCs, or as DNA extracted from either sample type. The immunoSEQ Assay, a bias-controlled multiplex PCR, was used to amplify TCRbeta CDR3 regions from genomic DNA. Concerning the study's data processing: The number of nucleated cells in each sample was estimated by amplification of reference gene primers within the assay. To quantify the absolute abundance of each unique TCRbeta CDR3 rearrangement, sequence reads were collapsed and filtered. For each sample, productive Simpson clonality was calculated as the square root of Simpson's diversity index across productive rearrangements. TCRdb provides this immuneACCESS table in a form limited to in-frame rearrangements. Some clones are lacking; in checked studies, under half of them reflect an unresolved V gene, and why the rest are absent is not known. From that table come the V and J calls and clone size; the DNA was used to work out D and trimming. A total of roughly 60,000 clones appear in this sample, 84% of them only once. The ten largest account for around 5.9% of the sample.

The germline ends are 21 bases apart after V is trimmed by 5 bases and J by 0 bases. From cysteine to phenylalanine, the CDR3 is 18 amino acids long. Of all the DNA, just the CDR3 is kept, 54 bases in frame from base 1. In the germline V gene (reference sequence), CDR1 corresponds to LNHDA and CDR2 to SQIVND. Broad study findings and their caveats: How much clinical and demographic metadata was included differed by source and by participant, and the metadata was provided uncurated.

Only a few counts were recorded for this clone. The target of this receptor is not known. Base-call qualities are not available, and no considerably larger clone is one nucleotide away. The sequence joins TRBV19 to TRBJ2-3; confidence is insufficient to name the D gene. The specimen was peripheral blood. The source is a woman aged 60-70 years with acute or convalescent COVID-19. The sequence in DNA is TGTGCCAGTAGTGCCCGGGTCCCCGTACCTCCTAGCACAGATACGCAGTATTTT. It is translated as CASSARVPVPPSTDTQYF.